One sample yielded the 3 T cell receptor beta chains listed below, sequenced in a study of OX40 agonist ivuxolimab in advanced cancers. Profiled with immunoSEQ multiplex PCR; TCRdb holds only in-frame clones, not every one. Seen here are fewer than 35,000 clones, about nine tenths observed once, and the top ten hold about 4.5%. The sample here was CD4+ or CD8+ T cells sorted from blood, taken in a trial of the OX40 agonist ivuxolimab. These TCRs come from an adult with an advanced solid tumor such as melanoma, head and neck, liver or kidney cancer.

The chain couples TRBV25-1 to TRBJ2-3; D call uncertain. V dropped 8 bases and J dropped 4 bases, with 4 bases sitting between them. CDR3 length equals 10 residues. Per germline, CDR1 MGHDK and CDR2 SYGVNS. CDR3 residues: CASASDTQYF. Written as DNA, the CDR3 is TGTGCCAGCGCATCAGATACGCAGTATTTT. The complete variable domain, with remaining parts taken from reference TRBV25-1 and TRBJ2-3, reads EADIYQTPRYLVIGTGKKITLECSQTMGHDKMYWYQQDPGMELHLIHYSYGVNSTEKGDLSSESTVSRIRTEHFPLTLESARPSHTSQYLCASASDTQYFGPGTRLTVL.

The rearrangement links TRBV28 to TRBJ2-2; 8 nucleotides align to TRBD2. The CDR3 loop spans 14 amino acids. The trim removed 7 bases at V and 7 bases at J, leaving 8 bases unmatched. CDR1 and CDR2 from the germline V gene are MDHEN and SYDVKM. CDR3 bases: TGTGCCAGCACTTCGACTAGCGAAGACGGGGAGCTGTTTTTT. Translating gives CASTSTSEDGELFF.

The table lists this clone with a few counts. The gene calls are TRBV4-1 and TRBJ2-2; 8 nucleotides align to TRBD2. The J segment lost 5 bases and the V segment lost 1 base, leaving 3 bases of the junction unmatched. Per germline, CDR1 MGHRA and CDR2 YSYEKL. This CDR3 is built from 15 residues. CDR3 coding DNA: TGCGCCAGCAGCCAAGCTGAGCGGGGGACCGGGGAGCTGTTTTTT. Amino acids: CASSQAERGTGELFF.